Each of the 13 T cell receptor beta chains below was sequenced from the same sample in a study of T-cell reconstitution after alpha-beta-depleted transplantation in children. TCRbeta library construction was performed incorporating unique molecular identifiers. Each CDR3 protein gets one entry after TCRdb re-called the PCR reads with MiXCR. The sample lists approximately 980,000 distinct CDR3 sequences; around 30% were seen once. This specimen consisted of PBMCs, mostly from graft donor cells, obtained 360 days after TCRalphabeta/CD19-depleted stem cell transplant. Source of these receptors: a boy in the first two years of life who had a stem cell transplant for SCID, so the T cells may come from the graft donor.

This clonotype was found a few times. The chain recombines TRBV29-1 with TRBJ2-7; D gene ambiguous. This CDR3 is 12 amino acids long. CDR1 is SQVTM and CDR2 is ANQGSEA in the germline V gene. The V gene lost 7 bases and the J gene lost 3 bases, with 13 bases spanning the gap. This CDR3 is CSAGESRYEQYF. The CDR3 DNA reads TGCAGCGCTGGGGAATCTCGCTACGAGCAGTACTTC.

V is TRBV5-5 and J is TRBJ2-2; unclear D gene. V lost 5 bases and J 1 base, leaving 9 bases between the germline ends. The germline gives CDR1 SGHKS, CDR2 YYEKEE (reference sequence). There are 14 residues in the CDR3. The CDR3: CASRIQRNTGELFF. DNA of the CDR3: TGTGCCAGCAGAATCCAGAGGAACACCGGGGAGCTGTTTTTT.

The chain has TRBV5-1 and TRBJ1-2; 8 positions match TRBD1. Germline values: CDR1 SGHRS, CDR2 YFSETQ. The CDR3 has 18 amino acids. J lost 2 bases, V lost 4 bases, and 16 bases had no gene match. CDR3 loop: CASSPDPQGALRNYGYTF. The CDR3 DNA reads TGCGCCAGCAGCCCGGATCCGCAGGGGGCGCTAAGGAACTATGGCTACACCTTC.

The J gene is TRBJ2-1, the V gene TRBV5-1, with D unclear. Germline V gene data show CDR1 as SGHRS and CDR2 as YFSETQ. V was trimmed by 0 bases and J by 5 bases, leaving 15 bases between them. The CDR3 spans 16 residues. DNA of the CDR3: TGCGCCAGCAGCTTGGGGCAGCCCTGGGTGCACAATGAGCAGTTCTTC. The encoded protein is CASSLGQPWVHNEQFF.

This clonotype was picked up a small number of times. This chain connects TRBV6-5 to TRBJ1-1; D is unclear. With 0 bases removed from V and 11 bases from J, the gap between germline ends came to 13 bases. The CDR3 length is 13 residues. In germline, CDR1 is MNHEY, CDR2 SVGAGI. The CDR3 region has the DNA TGTGCCAGCAGTTACTCGGCAGGCAAGAATGCTTTCTTT. It is translated as CASSYSAGKNAFF.

In this sample, this clonotype turned up a few times. The chain is built from TRBV12-3 or TRBV12-4 and TRBJ1-1; D gene unclear. CDR3 length: 12 residues. Trimming removed 5 bases from V and 6 bases from J, with 10 bases in between. DNA for the CDR3: TGTGCCAGCAGTCGCCGTCAAGCTGAAGCTTTCTTT. Its protein product is CASSRRQAEAFF.

J is TRBJ2-7 and V is TRBV5-1, with 7 bases lining up with TRBD1. Germline V gene lookup returns CDR1 SGHRS and CDR2 YFSETQ. V was clipped by 4 bases and J by 5 bases; unmatched bases: 9. The CDR3 extends over 14 amino acids. CDR3 sequence (DNA): TGCGCCAGCAGCCCCAGACAGGGCCCCGACGAGCAGTACTTC. As protein: CASSPRQGPDEQYF.

The CDR3 here is CASSFDARGTGELFF. CDR3 nucleotides: TGTGCCAGCAGCTTCGACGCCCGAGGCACCGGGGAGCTGTTTTTT. The chain is built from TRBV7-3 and TRBJ2-2; D unclear. Trimming left V 3 bases short and J 4 bases short, with 12 bases between. CDR1 is SGHTA, CDR2 FQGTGA, per germline. CDR3 size: 15 residues.

This clonotype turned up a few times. The gene calls are TRBV12-3 or TRBV12-4 and TRBJ1-2, with 9 bases lining up with TRBD1. V shed 4 bases, J shed 8 bases, and the junction held 8 bases outside the gene matches. The CDR3 is 14 residues long. The CDR3 loop reads CASSSVGTGSGYTF. In DNA, the CDR3 is TGTGCCAGCAGTTCCGTGGGGACAGGGAGCGGCTACACCTTC.

The gene calls are TRBV20-1 and TRBJ2-7, with D unresolved. With 5 bases removed from V and 3 bases from J, the gap between germline ends came to 14 bases. This CDR3 contains 13 residues. The germline CDR1 and CDR2 sequences are DFQATT and SNEGSKA (reference sequence). CDR3 in DNA: TGCAGTGCTCAATGGGCAAACAGCTACGAGCAGTACTTC. Amino acid sequence: CSAQWANSYEQYF.

V and J are TRBV29-1 and TRBJ1-1; D possibly corresponds to TRBD1 (6 bases). The CDR3 extends over 17 amino acids. Trimming shortened V by 7 bases and J by 3 bases, and 27 bases separated the two germline ends. Germline assignment: CDR1 SQVTM and CDR2 ANQGSEA. CDR3 amino acids: CSAHQPQGRIEDTEAFF. The CDR3 DNA follows: TGCAGCGCCCACCAACCACAGGGACGAATTGAGGACACTGAAGCTTTCTTT.

The chain is built from TRBV20-1 and TRBJ2-1; 8 bases map to TRBD2. CDR3 length: 13 residues. Trimming removed 3 bases from V and 8 bases from J; junction bases left unmatched: 6. Germline-derived CDR1 and CDR2 are DFQATT and SNEGSKA (reference sequence). CDR3 DNA: TGCAGTGCTAGGCGGGGGGCAGGGGATGAGCAGTTCTTC. Amino acid sequence: CSARRGAGDEQFF.

This clonotype was seen a single time. The chain uses TRBV3-1 and TRBJ2-1; D gene ambiguous. V was trimmed by 4 bases and J by 3 bases, leaving 16 bases between them. The CDR3 contains 16 residues. Germline V gene lookup returns CDR1 LGHDT and CDR2 YNNKEL (reference sequence). The CDR3 DNA is TGTGCCAGCAGCCCCGCCGGTTGGGGTGGCTACAATGAGCAGTTCTTC. This encodes CASSPAGWGGYNEQFF.